Listed here are 3 T cell receptor beta chains from one sample, sequenced in a study of blood T cell repertoires in COVID-19. Measured with immunoSEQ multiplex PCR; TCRdb has only the in-frame clones, and not every one. Of about 130,000 clones listed, roughly 90% are singletons. Specimen: peripheral blood. These receptors came from a man between 60 and 75 years old with COVID-19, enrolled during active disease.

This clone was seen a handful of times. The CDR3 loop is CASSLDSRSSYEQYF. In DNA, the CDR3 is TGTGCCAGCAGCTTAGATTCCAGATCCTCCTACGAGCAGTACTTC. The rearrangement links TRBV7-6 to TRBJ2-7; D unclear. The CDR3 is 15 amino acids. The germline V and J ends were trimmed by 1 base and 0 bases, with 10 bases remaining between them. The germline V gene encodes CDR1 SGHVS and CDR2 FNYEAQ.

V gene TRBV6-5 combines with J gene TRBJ2-1, with 9 nucleotides matching TRBD2. V shed 5 bases, J shed 4 bases, and the junction held 6 bases outside the gene matches. The CDR3 has 15 amino acids. Germline V gene data show CDR1 as MNHEY and CDR2 as SVGAGI. CDR3 in amino acids: CASSRLAVVYNEQFF. CDR3 nucleotide sequence: TGTGCCAGCAGTCGACTAGCGGTTGTATACAATGAGCAGTTCTTC.

V and J are TRBV7-9 and TRBJ1-5; D is possibly TRBD1 (6 bases). The CDR3 has 15 amino acids. CDR1 is SEHNR, CDR2 FQNEAQ, per germline (reference sequence). V lost 5 bases to trimming and J lost 3 bases, with 14 bases between them. This CDR3 is CASSRGGGPNQPQHF. In nucleotides, the CDR3 is TGTGCCAGCAGCCGAGGGGGAGGGCCCAATCAGCCCCAGCATTTT. Filled out from reference TRBV7-9 and TRBJ1-5, the complete variable domain reads DTGVSQNPRHKITKRGQNVTFRCDPISEHNRLYWYRQTLGQGPEFLTYFQNEAQLEKSRLLSDRFSAERPKGSFSTLEIQRTEQGDSAMYLCASSRGGGPNQPQHFGDGTRLSIL.